Listed below are T cell receptor beta chains from one sample, sequenced in a study of Ad26.COV2.S vaccination and SARS-CoV-2 variants. The assay was immunoSEQ multiplex PCR, and TCRdb's table has in-frame clones only and misses some. The data show 330,000 or so clones, around 90% seen once. The starting material was peripheral blood, obtained in a trial of Ad26.COV2.S vaccine versus placebo. These receptors were taken from a person aged 18-60 years who received the Ad26.COV2.S COVID-19 vaccine or a placebo. Both conserved end residues are part of each CDR3. D genes are given only for firm matches. A clone size is listed for some rows: how often the clone was seen (once, few, many), or a class if it is expanded.

>TRBJ2-5|TRBV27|NA|NA
CASSSQETQYF
TGTGCCAGCAGTTCCCAAGAGACCCAGTACTTC
>TRBJ1-6|TRBV7-2|NA|NA
CASSLAGQGGDSPLHF
TGTGCCAGCAGCTTAGCGGGTCAGGGAGGCGATTCACCCCTCCACTTT
>TRBJ2-1|TRBV19|NA|once
CASSIEVSSYNEQFF
TGTGCCAGTAGTATTGAGGTCAGCTCCTACAATGAGCAGTTCTTC
>TRBJ1-4|TRBV27|NA|NA
CASSLVAGNEKLFF
TGTGCCAGCAGTTTAGTGGCTGGTAATGAAAAACTGTTTTTT
>TRBJ2-3|TRBV6-5|NA|NA
CASTQRPDTQYF
TGTGCCAGCACCCAAAGGCCAGATACGCAGTATTTT
>TRBJ1-5|TRBV6-2/TRBV6-3|NA|few
CASSYAGTLSPSNQPQHF
TGTGCCAGCAGTTACGCAGGGACTCTGTCCCCGAGCAATCAGCCCCAGCATTTT
>TRBJ1-2|TRBV4-1|TRBD1|NA
CASSQSTGTGLMNYGYTF
TGCGCCAGCAGCCAGTCAACCGGGACAGGATTGATGAACTATGGCTACACCTTC
>TRBJ1-2|TRBV18|NA|once
CASSPRTSNYGYTF
TGTGCCAGCTCACCTAGGACCTCTAACTATGGCTACACCTTC
>TRBJ2-7|TRBV18|TRBD1|NA
CASSRTGAQGNEQYF
TGTGCCAGCTCACGGACAGGGGCGCAGGGTAACGAGCAGTACTTC
>TRBJ2-7|TRBV7-9|TRBD1|NA
CASSSPGQGYEQYF
TGTGCCAGCAGCTCCCCGGGACAGGGATACGAGCAGTACTTC
>TRBJ2-1|TRBV14|TRBD2|NA
CASSQDSAGVYNEQFF
TGTGCCAGCAGCCAAGATTCGGCGGGAGTGTACAATGAGCAGTTCTTC
>TRBJ1-2|TRBV2|NA|NA
CASSGNPTGAYGYTF
TGTGCCAGCAGTGGGAATCCCACGGGGGCCTATGGCTACACCTTC
>TRBJ2-7|TRBV5-1|TRBD1|once
CASSALGQGISYEQYF
TGCGCCAGCAGCGCCCTGGGACAGGGAATCTCCTACGAGCAGTACTTC
>TRBJ1-2|TRBV10-1|NA|NA
CASSASQRGGYTF
TGCGCCAGCAGTGCAAGTCAGCGAGGAGGCTACACCTTC
>TRBJ1-3|TRBV20-1|NA|NA
CSASVLSSGNTIYF
TGCAGTGCTAGTGTCCTGAGCTCTGGAAACACCATATATTTT
>TRBJ1-1|TRBV7-3|NA|NA
CASSRIGGANTEAFF
TGTGCCAGCTCCCGGATCGGGGGGGCTAACACTGAAGCTTTCTTT
>TRBJ2-7|TRBV5-1|NA|NA
CASSLVGGLEQYF
TGCGCCAGCAGCTTGGTGGGGGGGCTGGAGCAGTACTTC
>TRBJ2-3|TRBV5-1|TRBD2|NA
CASSLSTSGSIGDTQYF
TGCGCCAGCAGCTTGTCTACTAGCGGGAGTATAGGAGATACGCAGTATTTT
>TRBJ2-1|TRBV5-1|TRBD2|NA
CASSLMVAGDVYNEQFF
TGCGCCAGCAGCTTGATGGTAGCGGGGGATGTCTACAATGAGCAGTTCTTC
>TRBJ1-1|TRBV10-2|NA|NA
CASTLDTNTEAFF
TGCGCCAGCACCTTGGACACCAACACTGAAGCTTTCTTT
>TRBJ1-1|TRBV6-5|NA|once
CASSPSLNTEAFF
TGTGCCAGCAGTCCTAGTCTGAACACTGAAGCTTTCTTT
>TRBJ1-2|TRBV27|NA|NA
CASSWGEGLGGYTF
TGTGCCAGCAGTTGGGGGGAAGGGCTGGGCGGCTACACCTTC
>TRBJ2-1|TRBV7-9|TRBD2|NA
CASSSGLAGVGFHNEQFF
TGTGCCAGCAGCTCGGGACTAGCGGGAGTTGGCTTTCATAATGAGCAGTTCTTC
>TRBJ1-1|TRBV19|NA|NA
CASSILPNTEAFF
TGTGCCAGTAGTATCCTACCGAACACTGAAGCTTTCTTT
>TRBJ2-1|TRBV10-3|NA|NA
CAISERTPSSYNEQFF
TGTGCCATCAGTGAGCGGACGCCGAGCTCCTACAATGAGCAGTTCTTC
>TRBJ1-2|TRBV7-2|NA|few
CASSPAPLTGYTF
TGTGCCAGCAGCCCTGCCCCATTAACTGGCTACACCTTC
>TRBJ2-3|TRBV28|NA|NA
CASSYNQGRFVREGLQYF
TGTGCCAGCAGTTATAACCAGGGGCGCTTTGTGAGGGAGGGGTTACAGTATTTT
>TRBJ2-3|TRBV4-3|TRBD1|NA
CASSAGTGSTDTQYF
TGCGCCAGCAGCGCCGGGACAGGGAGCACAGATACGCAGTATTTT
>TRBJ2-2|TRBV11-2|NA|once
CASSFGTFTGELFF
TGTGCCAGCAGCTTCGGGACTTTCACCGGGGAGCTGTTTTTT
>TRBJ1-4|TRBV3-1/TRBV3-2|TRBD1|NA
CASSQGRPGTVKRIFLNEKLFF
TGTGCCAGCAGCCAAGGTCGGCCCGGGACAGTTAAGAGAATTTTTCTTAATGAAAAACTGTTTTTT
>TRBJ1-6|TRBV9|NA|NA
CASSPSRRGHSDSPLHF
TGTGCCAGCAGCCCTTCCCGCCGGGGGCATTCGGATTCACCCCTCCACTTT
>TRBJ2-3|TRBV2|NA|once
CAGRPAQGTDTQYF
TGTGCCGGCAGGCCTGCCCAAGGCACAGATACGCAGTATTTT
>TRBJ2-1|TRBV5-6|NA|NA
CASSAQGVRNEQFF
TGTGCCAGCAGCGCTCAGGGAGTTCGAAATGAGCAGTTCTTC
>TRBJ2-1|TRBV7-6|NA|NA
CASNSLGGTTPSREQFF
TGTGCCAGCAACTCCCTCGGAGGGACCACCCCGAGTCGGGAGCAGTTCTTC